This TCR beta chain was identified in a study of tumour-infiltrating T cells in Burkitt lymphoma. Looking at the study overall: Productive clonality predicted overall and progression-free survival.

Germline V lookup: CDR1 ENHRY, CDR2 SYGVKD. V gave up 2 bases and J gave up 6 bases, with 16 bases separating them. This CDR3 region has 15 residues. Repertoires were generated with immunoSEQ multiplex PCR, while TCRdb's copy carries only in-frame clones and drops some. The sample yields about 4,900 clones, approximately 10% seen once. Sample share makes this clone large. This sequence was found in a human donor with diffuse large B-cell lymphoma. The source material was tumor tissue. V is TRBV10-3 and J is TRBJ1-2; D unclear. The CDR3 bases are TGTGCCATCAGTGAGGAATCCGGGGTCCGGGATGGCTACACCTTC. Protein: CAISEESGVRDGYTF.